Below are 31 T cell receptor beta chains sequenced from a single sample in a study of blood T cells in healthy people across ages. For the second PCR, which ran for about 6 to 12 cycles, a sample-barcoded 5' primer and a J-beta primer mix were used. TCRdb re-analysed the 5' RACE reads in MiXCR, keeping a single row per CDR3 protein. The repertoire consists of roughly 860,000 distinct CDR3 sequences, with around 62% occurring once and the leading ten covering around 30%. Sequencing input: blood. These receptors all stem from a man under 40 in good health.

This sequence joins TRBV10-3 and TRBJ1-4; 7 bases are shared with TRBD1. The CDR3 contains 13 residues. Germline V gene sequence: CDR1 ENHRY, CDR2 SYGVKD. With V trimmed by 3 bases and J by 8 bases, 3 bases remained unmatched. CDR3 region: CAISDSDREKLFF. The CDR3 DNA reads TGTGCCATCAGTGATTCGGACAGGGAAAAACTGTTTTTT.

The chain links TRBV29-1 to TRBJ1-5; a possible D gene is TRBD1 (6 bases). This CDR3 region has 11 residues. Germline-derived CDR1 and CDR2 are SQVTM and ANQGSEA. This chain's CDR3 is CSNPGDQPQHF. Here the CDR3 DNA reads TGCAGTAACCCAGGGGATCAGCCCCAGCATTTT.

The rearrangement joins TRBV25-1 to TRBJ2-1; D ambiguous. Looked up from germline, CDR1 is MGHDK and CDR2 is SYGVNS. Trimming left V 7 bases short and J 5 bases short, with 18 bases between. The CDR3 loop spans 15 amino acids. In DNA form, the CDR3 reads TGTGCCAGCACCCAGTCCCCCCGGCAAGACAATGAGCAGTTCTTC. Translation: CASTQSPRQDNEQFF.

CDR3 in DNA: TGTGCCAGCAGTTCCGACCCTTCTAGCGGGGGGGAATACGAGCAGTACTTC. It yields the protein CASSSDPSSGGEYEQYF. This sequence joins TRBV12-3 or TRBV12-4 and TRBJ2-7; 12 positions agree with TRBD2. The V segment lost 4 bases and the J segment 4 bases; nucleotides outside the gene matches: 11. CDR3 length: 17 residues.

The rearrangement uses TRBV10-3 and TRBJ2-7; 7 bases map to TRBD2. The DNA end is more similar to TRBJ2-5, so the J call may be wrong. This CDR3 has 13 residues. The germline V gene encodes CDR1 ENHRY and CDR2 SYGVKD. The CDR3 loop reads CAISSGGQETQYF. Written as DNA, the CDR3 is TGTGCCATCAGTTCGGGGGGACAAGAGACCCAGTACTTC.

CDR3: CASSLGPMSETQYF. The CDR3 DNA follows: TGTGCCAGCAGTTTAGGGCCGATGAGCGAGACCCAGTACTTC. V usage is TRBV12-3 or TRBV12-4 and J usage is TRBJ2-7; no definite D call. The J call could be wrong; TRBJ2-5 is a better fit for the DNA end. The CDR3 has 14 amino acids.

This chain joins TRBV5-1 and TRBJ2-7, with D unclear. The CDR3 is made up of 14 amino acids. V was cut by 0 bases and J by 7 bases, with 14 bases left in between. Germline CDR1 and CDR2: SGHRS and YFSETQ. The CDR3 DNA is TGCGCCAGCAGCTTGGTTCAGCCCCAACAGGAGCAGTACTTC. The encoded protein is CASSLVQPQQEQYF. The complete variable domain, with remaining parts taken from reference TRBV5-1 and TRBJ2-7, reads KAGVTQTPRYLIKTRGQQVTLSCSPISGHRSVSWYQQTPGQGLQFLFEYFSETQRNKGNFPGRFSGRQFSNSRSEMNVSTLELGDSALYLCASSLVQPQQEQYFGPGTRLTVT.

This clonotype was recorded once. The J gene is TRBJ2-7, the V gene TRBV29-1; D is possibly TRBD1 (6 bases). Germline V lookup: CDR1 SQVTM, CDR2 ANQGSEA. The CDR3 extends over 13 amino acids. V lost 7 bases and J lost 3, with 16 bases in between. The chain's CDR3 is CSAHTGSDYEQYF. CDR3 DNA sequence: TGCAGCGCACATACAGGGTCTGACTACGAGCAGTACTTC.

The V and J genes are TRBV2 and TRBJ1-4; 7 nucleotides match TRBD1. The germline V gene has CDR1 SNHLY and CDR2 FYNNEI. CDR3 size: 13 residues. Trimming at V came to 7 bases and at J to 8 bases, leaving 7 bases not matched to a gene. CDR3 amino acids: CASKGAGREKLFF. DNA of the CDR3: TGTGCCAGCAAGGGGGCTGGTCGGGAAAAACTGTTTTTT.

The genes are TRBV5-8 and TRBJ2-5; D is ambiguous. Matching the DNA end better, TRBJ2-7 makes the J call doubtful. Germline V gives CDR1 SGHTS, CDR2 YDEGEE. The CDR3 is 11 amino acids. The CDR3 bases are TGTGCCAGCAACATTCTTGGCGAGCAGTACTTC. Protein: CASNILGEQYF.

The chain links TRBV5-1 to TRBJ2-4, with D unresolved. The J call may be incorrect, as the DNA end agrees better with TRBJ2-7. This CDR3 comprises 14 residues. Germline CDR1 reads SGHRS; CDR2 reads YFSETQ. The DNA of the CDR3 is TGCGCCAGCAGCCCGGATGGAGAAGCCTACGAGCAGTACTTC. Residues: CASSPDGEAYEQYF.

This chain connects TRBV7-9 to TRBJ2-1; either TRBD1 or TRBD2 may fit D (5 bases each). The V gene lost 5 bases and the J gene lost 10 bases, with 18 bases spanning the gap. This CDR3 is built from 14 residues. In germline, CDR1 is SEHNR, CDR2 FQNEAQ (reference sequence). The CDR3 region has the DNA TGTGCCAGCAGCAAAACCGGGACGCAAGGAGAGCAGTTCTTC. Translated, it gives CASSKTGTQGEQFF.

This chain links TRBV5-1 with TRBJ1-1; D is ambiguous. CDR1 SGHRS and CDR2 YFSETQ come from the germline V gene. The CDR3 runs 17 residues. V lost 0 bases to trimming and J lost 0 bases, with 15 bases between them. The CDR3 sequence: CASSLEGRYTMNTEAFF. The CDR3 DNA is TGCGCCAGCAGCTTGGAAGGCCGTTATACAATGAACACTGAAGCTTTCTTT.

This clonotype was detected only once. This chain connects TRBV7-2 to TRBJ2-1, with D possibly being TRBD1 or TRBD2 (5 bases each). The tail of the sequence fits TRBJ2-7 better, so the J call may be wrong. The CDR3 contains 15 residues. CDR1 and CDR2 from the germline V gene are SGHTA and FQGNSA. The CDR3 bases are TGTGCCAGCAGCTCATCCGGGACCGCCGACAATGAGCAGTACTTC. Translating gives CASSSSGTADNEQYF.

CDR3: CSARPGTPYEQYF. The CDR3 bases are TGCAGTGCTAGACCCGGGACACCCTACGAGCAGTACTTC. The rearrangement links TRBV20-1 to TRBJ2-7; perhaps TRBD1 as D (6 bases). V shed 2 bases and J shed 2 bases, with 10 bases lying between them. Germline CDR1 and CDR2: DFQATT and SNEGSKA (reference sequence). The CDR3 runs 13 residues.

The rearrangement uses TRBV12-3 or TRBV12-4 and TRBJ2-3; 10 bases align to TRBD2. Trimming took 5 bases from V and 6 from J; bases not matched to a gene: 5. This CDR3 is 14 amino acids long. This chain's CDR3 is CASSPPSGGDTQYF. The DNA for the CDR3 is TGTGCCAGCAGTCCCCCTAGCGGGGGTGATACGCAGTATTTT.

CDR3 nucleotide sequence: TGTGCCAGCAGTGTTATGCGGGCTAAGTACTTC. Its protein product is CASSVMRAKYF. This chain joins TRBV2 and TRBJ2-4, with TRBD2 as a possible D gene (5 bases). CDR1 is SNHLY, CDR2 FYNNEI, per germline. The V and J ends lost 4 bases and 14 bases respectively, with 12 bases between them. The CDR3 covers 11 residues. Full variable domain (rest looked up from reference TRBV2 and TRBJ2-4): EPEVTQTPSHQVTQMGQEVILRCVPISNHLYFYWYRQILGQKVEFLVSFYNNEISEKSEIFDDQFSVERPDGSNFTLKIRSTKLEDSAMYFCASSVMRAKYFGAGTRLSVL.

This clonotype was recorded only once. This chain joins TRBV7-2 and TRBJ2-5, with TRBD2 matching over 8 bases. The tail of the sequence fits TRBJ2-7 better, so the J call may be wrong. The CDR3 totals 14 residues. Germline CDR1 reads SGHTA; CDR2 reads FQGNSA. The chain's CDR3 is CASSLAAGDHEQYF. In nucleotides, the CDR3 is TGTGCCAGCAGCTTAGCAGCGGGGGACCACGAGCAGTACTTC.

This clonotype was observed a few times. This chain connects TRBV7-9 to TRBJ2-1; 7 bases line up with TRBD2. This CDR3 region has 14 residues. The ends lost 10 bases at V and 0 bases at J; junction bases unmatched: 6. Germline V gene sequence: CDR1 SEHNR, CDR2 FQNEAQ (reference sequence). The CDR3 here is CATLGGDSYNEQFF. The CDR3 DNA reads TGTGCCACTCTGGGGGGGGACTCCTACAATGAGCAGTTCTTC.

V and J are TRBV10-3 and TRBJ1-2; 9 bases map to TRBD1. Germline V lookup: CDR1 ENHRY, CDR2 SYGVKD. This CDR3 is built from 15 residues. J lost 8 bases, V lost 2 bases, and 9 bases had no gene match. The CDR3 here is CAISEGTGLVRGYTF. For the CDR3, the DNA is TGTGCCATCAGTGAGGGGACAGGGCTTGTACGAGGCTACACCTTC.

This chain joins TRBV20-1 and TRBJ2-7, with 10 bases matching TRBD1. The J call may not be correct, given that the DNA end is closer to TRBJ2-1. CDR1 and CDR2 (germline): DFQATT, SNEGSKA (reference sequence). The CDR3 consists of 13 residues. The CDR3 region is CSKDRGMTNEQFF. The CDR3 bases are TGCAGTAAGGACAGGGGGATGACCAATGAGCAGTTCTTC.

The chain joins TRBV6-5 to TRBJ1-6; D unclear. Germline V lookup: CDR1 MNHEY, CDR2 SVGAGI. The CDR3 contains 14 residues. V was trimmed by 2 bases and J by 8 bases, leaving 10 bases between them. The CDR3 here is CASSYVQSDSPLHF. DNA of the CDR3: TGTGCCAGCAGTTACGTACAGTCGGATTCACCCCTCCACTTT.

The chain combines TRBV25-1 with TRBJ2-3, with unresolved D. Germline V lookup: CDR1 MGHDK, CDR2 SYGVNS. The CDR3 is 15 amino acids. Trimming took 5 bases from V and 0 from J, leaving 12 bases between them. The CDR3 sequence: CASSPTAYSTDTQYF. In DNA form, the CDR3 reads TGTGCCAGCAGTCCAACGGCATACAGCACAGATACGCAGTATTTT.

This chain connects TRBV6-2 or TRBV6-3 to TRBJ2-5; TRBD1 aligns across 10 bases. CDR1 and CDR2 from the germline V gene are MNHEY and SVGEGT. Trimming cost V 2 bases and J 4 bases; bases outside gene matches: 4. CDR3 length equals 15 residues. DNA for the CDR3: TGTGCCAGCAGTTACGACAGGGACAGGGGAGAGACCCAGTACTTC. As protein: CASSYDRDRGETQYF.

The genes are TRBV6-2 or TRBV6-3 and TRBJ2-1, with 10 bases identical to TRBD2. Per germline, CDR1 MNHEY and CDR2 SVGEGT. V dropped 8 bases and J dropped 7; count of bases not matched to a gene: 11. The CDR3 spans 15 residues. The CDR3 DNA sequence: TGTGCCAGCGGCCGCGGGACTAGCGAAGGGAATGAGCAGTTCTTC. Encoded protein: CASGRGTSEGNEQFF.

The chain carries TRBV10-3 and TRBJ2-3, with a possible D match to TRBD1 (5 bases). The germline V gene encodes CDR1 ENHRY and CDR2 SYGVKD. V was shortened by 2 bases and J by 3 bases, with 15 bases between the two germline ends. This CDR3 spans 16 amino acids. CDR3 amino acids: CAISEGETGLTDTQYF. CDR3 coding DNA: TGTGCCATCAGTGAGGGTGAAACAGGATTAACAGATACGCAGTATTTT.

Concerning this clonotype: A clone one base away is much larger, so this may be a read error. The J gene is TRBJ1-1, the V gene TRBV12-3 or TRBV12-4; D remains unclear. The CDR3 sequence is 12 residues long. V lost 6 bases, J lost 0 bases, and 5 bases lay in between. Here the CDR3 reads CASRYMNTEAFF. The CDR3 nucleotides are TGTGCCAGCAGATACATGAACACTGAAGCTTTCTTT.

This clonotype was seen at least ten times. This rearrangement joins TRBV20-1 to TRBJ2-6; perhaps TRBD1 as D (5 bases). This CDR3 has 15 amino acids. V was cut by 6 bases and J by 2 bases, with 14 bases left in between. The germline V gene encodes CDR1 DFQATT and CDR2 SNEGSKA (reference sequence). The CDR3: CSAQDTTAGANVLTF. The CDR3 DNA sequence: TGCAGTGCCCAGGACACTACGGCTGGGGCCAACGTCCTGACTTTC.

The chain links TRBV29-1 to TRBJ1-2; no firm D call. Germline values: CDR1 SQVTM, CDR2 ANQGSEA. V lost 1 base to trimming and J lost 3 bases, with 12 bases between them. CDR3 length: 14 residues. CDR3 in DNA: TGCAGCGTTGAAGCCGTAGGAAGAGACTATGGCTACACCTTC. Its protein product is CSVEAVGRDYGYTF.

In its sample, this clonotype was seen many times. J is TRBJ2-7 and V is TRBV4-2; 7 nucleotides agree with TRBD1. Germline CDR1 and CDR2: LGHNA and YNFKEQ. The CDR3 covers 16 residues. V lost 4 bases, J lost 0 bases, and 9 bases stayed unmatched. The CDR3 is CASSRGQDRSSYEQYF. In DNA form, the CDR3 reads TGTGCCAGCAGCCGCGGTCAGGACAGGAGCTCCTACGAGCAGTACTTC.

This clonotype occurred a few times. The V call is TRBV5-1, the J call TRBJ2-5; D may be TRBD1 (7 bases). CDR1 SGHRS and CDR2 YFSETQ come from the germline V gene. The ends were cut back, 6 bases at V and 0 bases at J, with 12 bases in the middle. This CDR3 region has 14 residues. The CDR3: CASKAGGYQETQYF. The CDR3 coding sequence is TGCGCCAGCAAGGCAGGGGGGTACCAAGAGACCCAGTACTTC.